This TCR beta chain stems from a study of cytomegalovirus exposure and HLA in healthy donors. Study-level findings and limits: Presence/absence analyses treated sequencing depth as roughly uniform across donors. V- and J-gene trimming in TCR beta was tied to a missense DCLRE1C variant by an analysis performed later. Sequencing artifact likely explains a cluster of highly shared sequence variants.

With respect to this clone: Its cognate antigen is unknown.

The PCR made use of 60 Vbeta and 13 Jbeta primers. Here immunoSEQ multiplex PCR was the method, and the copy in TCRdb shows in-frame clones only, minus some. The data contain roughly 90,000 clones, roughly 70% of them singletons. CDR3 length: 16 residues. CDR1 SQVTM and CDR2 ANQGSEA come from the germline V gene. The V and J ends lost 0 bases and 4 bases respectively, with 17 bases between them. This chain links TRBV29-1 with TRBJ2-3; D remains ambiguous. This receptor was obtained from a man under 40 in good health and CMV-seropositive. The sample consisted of PBMCs. The CDR3 loop reads CSVEDRLELQADTQYF. CDR3 sequence (DNA): TGCAGCGTTGAAGATCGGCTAGAGCTACAAGCAGATACGCAGTATTTT.